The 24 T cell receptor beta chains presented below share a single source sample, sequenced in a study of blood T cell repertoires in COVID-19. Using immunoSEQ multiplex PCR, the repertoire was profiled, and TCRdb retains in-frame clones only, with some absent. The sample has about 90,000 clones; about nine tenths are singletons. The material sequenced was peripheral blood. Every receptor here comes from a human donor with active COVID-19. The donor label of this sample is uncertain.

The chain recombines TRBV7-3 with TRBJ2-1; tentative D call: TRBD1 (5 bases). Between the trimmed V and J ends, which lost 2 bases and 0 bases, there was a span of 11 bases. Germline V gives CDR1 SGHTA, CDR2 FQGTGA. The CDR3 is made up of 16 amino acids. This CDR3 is CASSLGAVSSYNEQFF. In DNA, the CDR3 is TGTGCCAGCAGCTTAGGGGCAGTAAGCTCCTACAATGAGCAGTTCTTC.

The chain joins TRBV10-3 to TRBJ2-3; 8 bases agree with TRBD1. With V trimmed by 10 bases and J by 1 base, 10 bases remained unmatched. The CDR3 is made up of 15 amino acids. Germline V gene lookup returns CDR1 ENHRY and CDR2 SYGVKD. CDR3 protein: CATSSGGRGTDTQYF. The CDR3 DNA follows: TGTGCCACTTCGTCAGGGGGCCGGGGCACAGATACGCAGTATTTT.

The CDR3 protein is CASSLEVSYGYTF. CDR3 in DNA: TGTGCCAGCAGCTTAGAAGTTAGCTATGGCTACACCTTC. The rearrangement links TRBV7-8 to TRBJ1-2; no definite D call. This CDR3 spans 13 amino acids. Between the trimmed V and J ends, which lost 1 base and 4 bases, there was a span of 7 bases. Germline V gene lookup returns CDR1 SGHVS and CDR2 FQNEAQ.

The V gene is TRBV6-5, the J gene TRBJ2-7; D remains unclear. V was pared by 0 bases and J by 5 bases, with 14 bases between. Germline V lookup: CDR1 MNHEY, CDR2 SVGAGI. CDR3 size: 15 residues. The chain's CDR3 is CASSYSRGVADEQYF. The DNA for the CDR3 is TGTGCCAGCAGTTACTCCCGTGGAGTTGCCGACGAGCAGTACTTC.

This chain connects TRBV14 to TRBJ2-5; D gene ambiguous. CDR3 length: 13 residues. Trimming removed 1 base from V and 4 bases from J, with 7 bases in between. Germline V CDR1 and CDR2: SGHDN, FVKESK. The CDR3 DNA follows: TGTGCCAGCAGCCAAGGGTGGGCAGAGACCCAGTACTTC. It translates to CASSQGWAETQYF.

CDR3 in amino acids: CASSSPDRGLEKLFF. The CDR3 DNA is TGTGCCAGCAGTTCACCCGACAGGGGGCTTGAAAAACTGTTTTTT. The chain employs TRBV28 and TRBJ1-4; TRBD1 matches at 10 bases. This CDR3 has 15 residues. The V and J ends lost 4 bases and 7 bases, in that order; junction bases with no gene match: 6. Germline CDR1 is MDHEN and CDR2 is SYDVKM.

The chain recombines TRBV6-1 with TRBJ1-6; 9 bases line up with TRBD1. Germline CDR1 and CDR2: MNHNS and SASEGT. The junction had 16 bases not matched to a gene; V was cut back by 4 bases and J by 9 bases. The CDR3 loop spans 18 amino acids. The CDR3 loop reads CASSALALTGGAGSPLHF. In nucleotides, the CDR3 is TGTGCCAGCAGTGCTTTGGCCTTAACAGGGGGCGCGGGTTCACCCCTCCACTTT.

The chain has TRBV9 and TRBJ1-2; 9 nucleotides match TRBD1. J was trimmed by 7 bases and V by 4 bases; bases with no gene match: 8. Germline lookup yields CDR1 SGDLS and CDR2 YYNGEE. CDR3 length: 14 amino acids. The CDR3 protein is CASSIGQGLGGYTF. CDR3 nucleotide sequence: TGTGCCAGCAGCATTGGACAGGGGCTCGGTGGCTACACCTTC.

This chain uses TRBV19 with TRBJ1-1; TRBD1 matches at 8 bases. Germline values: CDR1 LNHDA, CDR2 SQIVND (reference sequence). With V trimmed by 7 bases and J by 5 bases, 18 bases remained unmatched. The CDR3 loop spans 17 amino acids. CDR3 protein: CASTSFAGGARGTEAFF. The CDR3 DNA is TGTGCCAGTACCTCATTTGCAGGGGGCGCAAGGGGTACTGAAGCTTTCTTT. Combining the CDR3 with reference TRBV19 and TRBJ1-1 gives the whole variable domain DGGITQSPKYLFRKEGQNVTLSCEQNLNHDAMYWYRQDPGQGLRLIYYSQIVNDFQKGDIAEGYSVSREKKESFPLTVTSAQKNPTAFYLCASTSFAGGARGTEAFFGQGTRLTVV.

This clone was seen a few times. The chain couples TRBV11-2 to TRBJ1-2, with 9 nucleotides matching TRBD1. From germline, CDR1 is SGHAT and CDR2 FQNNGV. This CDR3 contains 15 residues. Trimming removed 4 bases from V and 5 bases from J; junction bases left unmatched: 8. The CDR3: CASSSHRGRGYGYTF. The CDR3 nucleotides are TGTGCCAGCAGCTCGCACAGGGGGCGAGGGTATGGCTACACCTTC.

CDR3 DNA: TGTGCCACCAGTGAGGACAGGGGGCCGGCGGGGACTTACAATGAGCAGTTCTTC. Translation gives CATSEDRGPAGTYNEQFF. This chain links TRBV24-1 with TRBJ2-1, with 11 positions matching TRBD1. The CDR3 sequence is 18 residues long. From germline, CDR1 is KGHDR and CDR2 SFDVKD. The junction had 11 bases not matched to a gene; V was cut back by 4 bases and J by 4 bases.

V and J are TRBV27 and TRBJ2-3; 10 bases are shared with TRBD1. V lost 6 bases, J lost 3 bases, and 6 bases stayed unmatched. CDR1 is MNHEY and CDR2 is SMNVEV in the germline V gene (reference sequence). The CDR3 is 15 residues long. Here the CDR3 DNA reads TGTGCCAGCAGCGTAGGGACAGGGGATACAGATACGCAGTATTTT. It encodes CASSVGTGDTDTQYF.

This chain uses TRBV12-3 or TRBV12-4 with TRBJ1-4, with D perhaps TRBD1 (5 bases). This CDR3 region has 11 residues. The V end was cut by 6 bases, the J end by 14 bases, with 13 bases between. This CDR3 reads CASRQERTLFF. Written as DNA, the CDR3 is TGTGCCAGCAGACAGGAGAGGACCCTGTTTTTT.

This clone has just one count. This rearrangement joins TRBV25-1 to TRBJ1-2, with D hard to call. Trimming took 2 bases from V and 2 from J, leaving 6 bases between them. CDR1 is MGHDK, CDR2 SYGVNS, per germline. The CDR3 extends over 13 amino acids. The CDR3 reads CASSEQTNYGYTF. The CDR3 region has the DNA TGTGCCAGCAGTGAACAGACAAACTATGGCTACACCTTC.

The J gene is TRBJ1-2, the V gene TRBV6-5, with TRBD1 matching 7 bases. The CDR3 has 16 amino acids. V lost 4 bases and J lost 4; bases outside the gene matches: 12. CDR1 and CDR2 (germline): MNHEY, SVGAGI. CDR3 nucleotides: TGTGCCAGCAGTTTTCACCGGGACAGCCCTCGCTATGGCTACACCTTC. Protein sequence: CASSFHRDSPRYGYTF.

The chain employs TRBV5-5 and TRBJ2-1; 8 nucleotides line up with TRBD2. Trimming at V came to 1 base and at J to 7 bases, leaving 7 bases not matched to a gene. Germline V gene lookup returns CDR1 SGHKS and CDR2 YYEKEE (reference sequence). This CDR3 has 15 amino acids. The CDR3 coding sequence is TGTGCCAGCAGCTTGTGGAGCGGGGGCGCAAATGAGCAGTTCTTC. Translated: CASSLWSGGANEQFF. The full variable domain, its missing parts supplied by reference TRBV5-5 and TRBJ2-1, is DAGVTQSPTHLIKTRGQQVTLRCSPISGHKSVSWYQQVLGQGPQFIFQYYEKEERGRGNFPDRFSARQFPNYSSELNVNALLLGDSALYLCASSLWSGGANEQFFGPGTRLTVL.

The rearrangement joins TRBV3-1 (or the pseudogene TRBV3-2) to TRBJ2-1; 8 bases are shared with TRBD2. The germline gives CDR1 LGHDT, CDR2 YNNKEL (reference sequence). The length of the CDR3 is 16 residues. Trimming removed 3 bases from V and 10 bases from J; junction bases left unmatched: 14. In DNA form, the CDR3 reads TGTGCCAGCAGCCAGAGTGGGCTAGCGGGTGTCAACGAGCAGTTCTTC. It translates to CASSQSGLAGVNEQFF.

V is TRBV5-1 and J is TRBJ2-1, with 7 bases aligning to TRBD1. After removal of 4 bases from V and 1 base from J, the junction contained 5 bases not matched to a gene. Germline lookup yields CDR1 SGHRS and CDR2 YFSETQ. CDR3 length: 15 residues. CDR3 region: CASSLRDSSYNEQFF. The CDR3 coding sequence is TGCGCCAGCAGCCTTAGGGACAGTTCCTACAATGAGCAGTTCTTC.

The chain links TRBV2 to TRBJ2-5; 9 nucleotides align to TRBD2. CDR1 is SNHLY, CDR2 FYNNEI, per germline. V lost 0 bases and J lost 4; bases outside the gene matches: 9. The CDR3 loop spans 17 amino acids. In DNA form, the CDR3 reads TGTGCCAGCAGTGAAGCCGTAGTGGCGGGGGGGCCAGAGACCCAGTACTTC. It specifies CASSEAVVAGGPETQYF.

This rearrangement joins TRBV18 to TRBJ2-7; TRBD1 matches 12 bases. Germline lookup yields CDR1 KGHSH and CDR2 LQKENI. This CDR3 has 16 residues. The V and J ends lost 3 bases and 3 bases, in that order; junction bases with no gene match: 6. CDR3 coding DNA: TGTGCCAGCTCACCGGGACAGGGGGCAATTGGCTACGAGCAGTACTTC. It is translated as CASSPGQGAIGYEQYF. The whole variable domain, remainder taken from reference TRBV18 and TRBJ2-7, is NAGVMQNPRHLVRRRGQEARLRCSPMKGHSHVYWYRQLPEEGLKFMVYLQKENIIDESGMPKERFSAEFPKEGPSILRIQQVVRGDSAAYFCASSPGQGAIGYEQYFGPGTRLTVT.

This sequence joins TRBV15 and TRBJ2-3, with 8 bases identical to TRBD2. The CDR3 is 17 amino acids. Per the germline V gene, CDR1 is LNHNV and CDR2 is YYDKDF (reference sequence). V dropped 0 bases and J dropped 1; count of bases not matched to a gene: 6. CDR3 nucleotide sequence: TGTGCCACCAGCAGAGACCGGGGGCGGGGGGGCACAGATACGCAGTATTTT. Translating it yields CATSRDRGRGGTDTQYF.

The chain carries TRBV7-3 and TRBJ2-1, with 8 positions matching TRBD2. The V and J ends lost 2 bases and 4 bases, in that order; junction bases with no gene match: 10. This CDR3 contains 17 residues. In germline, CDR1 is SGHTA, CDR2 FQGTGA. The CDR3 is CASSLGVAGTIYNEQFF. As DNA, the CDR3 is TGTGCCAGCAGCTTAGGGGTAGCGGGGACAATATACAATGAGCAGTTCTTC.

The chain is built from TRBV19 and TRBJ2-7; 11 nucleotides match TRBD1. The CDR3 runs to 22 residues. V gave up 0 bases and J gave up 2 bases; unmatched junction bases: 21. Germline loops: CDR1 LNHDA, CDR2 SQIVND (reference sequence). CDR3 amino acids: CASSIDGAGTGGFSPNPYEQYF. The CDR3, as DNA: TGTGCCAGTAGTATAGATGGAGCAGGGACAGGGGGTTTCTCCCCGAACCCCTACGAGCAGTACTTC.

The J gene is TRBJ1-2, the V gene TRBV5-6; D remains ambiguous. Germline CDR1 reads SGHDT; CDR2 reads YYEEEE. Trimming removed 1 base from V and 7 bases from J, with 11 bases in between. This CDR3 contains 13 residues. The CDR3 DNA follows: TGTGCCAGCAGCTTGAGTGATAGCTCTGGCTACACCTTC. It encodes CASSLSDSSGYTF.